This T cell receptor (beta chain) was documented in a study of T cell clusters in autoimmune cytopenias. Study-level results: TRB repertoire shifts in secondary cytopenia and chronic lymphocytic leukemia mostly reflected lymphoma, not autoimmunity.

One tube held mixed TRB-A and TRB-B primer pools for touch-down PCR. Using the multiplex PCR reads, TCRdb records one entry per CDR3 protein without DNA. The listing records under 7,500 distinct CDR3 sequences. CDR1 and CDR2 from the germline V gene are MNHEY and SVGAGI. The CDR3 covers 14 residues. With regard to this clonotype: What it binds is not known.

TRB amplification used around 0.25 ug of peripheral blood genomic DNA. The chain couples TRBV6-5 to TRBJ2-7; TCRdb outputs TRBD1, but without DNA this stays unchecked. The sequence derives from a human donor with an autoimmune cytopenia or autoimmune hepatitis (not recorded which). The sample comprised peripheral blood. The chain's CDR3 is CASSTYPLRGEQYF.